One and the same sample provided the 8 T cell receptor beta chains below, sequenced in a study. From the RT-PCR reads, TCRdb called clonotypes with MiXCR, one entry per CDR3 protein. The table has more than 600,000 distinct CDR3 sequences, 12% to 15% seen once. The sample comprised memory CD4+ T cells from blood. These receptors all come from a female donor in good health, serving as a healthy control.

This clonotype was seen many times. The chain couples TRBV12-3 or TRBV12-4 to TRBJ2-3; D perhaps matches TRBD2 (6 bases). The ends were cut back, 5 bases at V and 2 bases at J, with 11 bases in the middle. The CDR3 is made up of 14 amino acids. DNA for the CDR3: TGTGCCAGCAGTAAGACTAGTCCCACAGATACGCAGTATTTT. Its translation is CASSKTSPTDTQYF.

The chain carries TRBV30 and TRBJ2-7, with D maybe TRBD1 (8 bases). Germline lookup yields CDR1 GTSNPN and CDR2 SVGIG (reference sequence). Trimming removed 3 bases at V and 5 bases at J, with 17 bases between. This CDR3 has 14 amino acids. The CDR3 DNA is TGTGCCTGGAGACCCCAGGGGGCGGGAGACGAGCAGTACTTC. Its protein is CAWRPQGAGDEQYF.

This clonotype was seen more than once but under ten times. The V and J genes are TRBV20-1 and TRBJ2-7, with 10 positions matching TRBD1. From germline, CDR1 is DFQATT and CDR2 SNEGSKA (reference sequence). This CDR3 has 13 residues. The trim removed 0 bases at V and 6 bases at J, leaving 2 bases unmatched. The CDR3 here is CSARERTGGEQYF. The CDR3 DNA is TGCAGTGCTAGAGAGAGGACAGGGGGCGAGCAGTACTTC.

The sample holds many counts of this clonotype. The genes are TRBV30 and TRBJ2-1, with 13 bases matching TRBD2. Germline V gene lookup returns CDR1 GTSNPN and CDR2 SVGIG (reference sequence). Trimming cost V 4 bases and J 9 bases; bases outside gene matches: 6. The length of the CDR3 is 14 residues. The CDR3 is CAWNGLAGEPEQFF. CDR3 in DNA: TGTGCCTGGAATGGACTAGCGGGAGAACCTGAGCAGTTCTTC.

Many counts were recorded for this clonotype. The chain joins TRBV24-1 to TRBJ2-3, with TRBD2 matching 8 bases. CDR1 and CDR2 from the germline V gene are KGHDR and SFDVKD. V gave up 5 bases and J gave up 9 bases; unmatched junction bases: 15. CDR3 length: 16 residues. The CDR3 sequence is CATSAPEGLDGRTQYF. In DNA, the CDR3 is TGTGCCACCAGTGCCCCTGAGGGACTAGATGGAAGGACGCAGTATTTT.

This chain uses TRBV28 with TRBJ1-5; D is uncertain. Germline lookup yields CDR1 MDHEN and CDR2 SYDVKM. Between the trimmed V and J ends, which lost 6 bases and 9 bases, there was a span of 15 bases. The CDR3 is made up of 13 amino acids. The CDR3 DNA reads as TGTGCCAGCAGGCCCGTTAACGTCGGGCCCCAGCATTTT. As protein: CASRPVNVGPQHF.

The rearrangement joins TRBV18 to TRBJ1-2; perhaps TRBD1 as D (6 bases). The CDR3 totals 14 residues. Trimming stripped 0 bases from V and 12 bases from J, with 17 bases between. Germline lookup yields CDR1 KGHSH and CDR2 LQKENI. CDR3 residues: CASSPPGTPSSNTF. In nucleotides, the CDR3 is TGTGCCAGCTCACCACCCGGGACACCCTCTTCCAACACCTTC.

The V gene is TRBV7-2, the J gene TRBJ1-3; the match to TRBD1 covers 9 bases. The germline V gene has CDR1 SGHTA and CDR2 FQGNSA. This CDR3 spans 20 amino acids. V dropped 1 base and J dropped 4; count of bases not matched to a gene: 17. CDR3 sequence: CASSLVGVAGTGIAGNTIYF. CDR3 nucleotide sequence: TGTGCCAGCAGCTTAGTCGGGGTTGCCGGGACAGGGATTGCAGGAAACACCATATATTTT.